One sample yielded the 8 T cell receptor beta chains listed below, sequenced in a study of blood T cell repertoires in COVID-19 (TCRdb year 2020). Libraries were prepared through the immunoSEQ multiplex PCR assay. The clones in this table, taken by TCRdb from immuneACCESS, are in-frame only. Not every clone is retained; where verified, under half of the shortfall comes from an unresolved V gene, and the cause of the rest is unknown. In all, the sample holds 200,000 to 250,000 clones, and 70% to 90% of those were seen once. The top ten hold 3% to 3.5% of the sample. The sample taken for sequencing was PBMCs or T cells enriched from blood (not recorded which). The receptors were gathered from a woman aged 50 to 65 in a cohort exposed to, infected with or recovered from COVID-19 (not recorded which).

This chain joins TRBV28 and TRBJ2-3, with D possibly being TRBD1 (5 bases). CDR1 and CDR2 (germline): MDHEN, SYDVKM. The length of the CDR3 is 13 residues. V gave up 7 bases and J gave up 0 bases, with 8 bases separating them. The chain's CDR3 is CASTRVSTDTQYF. As DNA, the CDR3 is TGTGCCAGCACCAGGGTTAGCACAGATACGCAGTATTTT.

The rearrangement joins TRBV3-1 (or the pseudogene TRBV3-2) to TRBJ1-4; 7 bases are shared with TRBD1. The trim removed 1 base at V and 5 bases at J, leaving 4 bases unmatched. The CDR3 runs to 15 residues. The germline V gene has CDR1 LGHDT and CDR2 YNNKEL (reference sequence). Here the CDR3 DNA reads TGTGCCAGCAGCCAAGCGGGACAGCTGAATGAAAAACTGTTTTTT. Protein sequence: CASSQAGQLNEKLFF.

V gene TRBV28 combines with J gene TRBJ1-4; 8 bases line up with TRBD1. With V trimmed by 4 bases and J by 6 bases, 7 bases remained unmatched. Germline V gene data show CDR1 as MDHEN and CDR2 as SYDVKM. The CDR3 sequence is 15 residues long. The CDR3 is CASSSLTGDHEKLFF. DNA for the CDR3: TGTGCCAGCAGTTCCCTGACAGGGGACCATGAAAAACTGTTTTTT.

The DNA of the CDR3 is TGTGCCAGCAGTTTAACAGGGTTTAACTCACCCCTCCACTTT. This sequence encodes CASSLTGFNSPLHF. The J gene is TRBJ1-6, the V gene TRBV6-5, with D possibly matching TRBD1 (6 bases). The length of the CDR3 is 14 residues. Per germline, CDR1 MNHEY and CDR2 SVGAGI. The germline V and J ends were trimmed by 4 bases and 10 bases, with 14 bases remaining between them.

The V gene is TRBV5-5, the J gene TRBJ1-1, with TRBD1 as a possible D gene (5 bases). The CDR3 sequence is 14 residues long. V lost 1 base, J lost 5 bases, and 12 bases lay in between. The germline gives CDR1 SGHKS, CDR2 YYEKEE (reference sequence). This CDR3 is CASSLYLGATEAFF. CDR3 bases: TGTGCCAGCAGCTTGTACTTAGGGGCAACTGAAGCTTTCTTT.

On this clone: Other nucleotide sequences in the sample specify the same CDR3. The V gene is TRBV18, the J gene TRBJ1-2; TRBD1 agrees at 8 bases. Per germline, CDR1 KGHSH and CDR2 LQKENI. CDR3 length: 14 amino acids. After removal of 3 bases from V and 0 bases from J, the junction contained 0 bases not matched to a gene. The CDR3 DNA sequence: TGTGCCAGCTCACCGGACAGGGCTAACTATGGCTACACCTTC. Amino acids: CASSPDRANYGYTF.

The chain has TRBV9 and TRBJ2-7; 7 nucleotides align to TRBD2. Looked up from germline, CDR1 is SGDLS and CDR2 is YYNGEE. This CDR3 is 15 amino acids long. V gave up 4 bases and J gave up 2 bases; unmatched junction bases: 9. Written as DNA, the CDR3 is TGTGCCAGCAGCCCAGGACTAGGTGGCCCCTACGAGCAGTACTTC. This sequence encodes CASSPGLGGPYEQYF. The whole variable domain, remainder taken from reference TRBV9 and TRBJ2-7, is DSGVTQTPKHLITATGQRVTLRCSPRSGDLSVYWYQQSLDQGLQFLIQYYNGEERAKGNILERFSAQQFPDLHSELNLSSLELGDSALYFCASSPGLGGPYEQYFGPGTRLTVT.

The chain uses TRBV10-3 and TRBJ1-2; D remains unclear. Germline values: CDR1 ENHRY, CDR2 SYGVKD. The CDR3 length is 15 residues. V was pared by 4 bases and J by 0 bases, with 12 bases between. In nucleotides, the CDR3 is TGTGCCATCAGTGTCGGAGGATTAGCTAACTATGGCTACACCTTC. Translating gives CAISVGGLANYGYTF.